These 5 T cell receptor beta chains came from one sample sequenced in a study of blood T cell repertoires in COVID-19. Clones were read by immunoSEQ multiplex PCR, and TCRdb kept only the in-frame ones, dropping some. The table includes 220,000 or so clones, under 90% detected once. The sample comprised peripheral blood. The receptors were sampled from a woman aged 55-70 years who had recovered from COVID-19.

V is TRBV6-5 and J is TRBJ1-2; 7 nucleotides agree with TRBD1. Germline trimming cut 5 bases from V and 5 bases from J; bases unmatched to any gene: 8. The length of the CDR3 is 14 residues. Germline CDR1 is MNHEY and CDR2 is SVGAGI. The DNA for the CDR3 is TGTGCCAGCAGTCAAACAGGGGAGAGGTATGGCTACACCTTC. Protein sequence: CASSQTGERYGYTF.

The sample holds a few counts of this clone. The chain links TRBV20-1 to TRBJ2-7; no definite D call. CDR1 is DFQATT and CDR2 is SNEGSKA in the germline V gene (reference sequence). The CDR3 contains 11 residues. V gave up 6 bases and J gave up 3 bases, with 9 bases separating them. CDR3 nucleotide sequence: TGCAGTGCGCAGGCAAGCTACGAGCAGTACTTC. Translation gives CSAQASYEQYF.

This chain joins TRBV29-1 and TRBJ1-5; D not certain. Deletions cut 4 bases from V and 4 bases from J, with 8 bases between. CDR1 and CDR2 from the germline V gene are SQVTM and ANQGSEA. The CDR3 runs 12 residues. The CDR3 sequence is CSVGAENQPQHF. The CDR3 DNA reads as TGCAGCGTTGGGGCAGAGAATCAGCCCCAGCATTTT.

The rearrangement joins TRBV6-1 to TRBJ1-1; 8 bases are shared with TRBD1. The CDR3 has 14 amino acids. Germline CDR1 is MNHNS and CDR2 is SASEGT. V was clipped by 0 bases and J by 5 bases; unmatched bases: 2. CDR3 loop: CASSEATGGTEAFF. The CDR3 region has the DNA TGTGCCAGCAGTGAAGCAACAGGGGGGACTGAAGCTTTCTTT.

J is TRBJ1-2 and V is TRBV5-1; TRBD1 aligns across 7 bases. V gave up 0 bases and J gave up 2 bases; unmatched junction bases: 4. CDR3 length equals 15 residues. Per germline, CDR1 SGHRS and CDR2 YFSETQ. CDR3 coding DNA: TGCGCCAGCAGCTTGGTGCGGGGACAGAACTATGGCTACACCTTC. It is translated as CASSLVRGQNYGYTF. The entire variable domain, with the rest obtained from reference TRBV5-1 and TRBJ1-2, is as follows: KAGVTQTPRYLIKTRGQQVTLSCSPISGHRSVSWYQQTPGQGLQFLFEYFSETQRNKGNFPGRFSGRQFSNSRSEMNVSTLELGDSALYLCASSLVRGQNYGYTFGSGTRLTVV.